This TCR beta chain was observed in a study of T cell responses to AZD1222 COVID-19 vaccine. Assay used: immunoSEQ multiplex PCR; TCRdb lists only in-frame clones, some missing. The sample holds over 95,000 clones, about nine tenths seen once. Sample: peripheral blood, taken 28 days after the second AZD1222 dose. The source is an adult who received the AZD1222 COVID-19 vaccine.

The CDR3 spells CSVATGRWSYGYTF. The CDR3 nucleotides are TGCAGCGTCGCTACAGGGAGGTGGAGCTATGGCTACACCTTC. V is TRBV29-1 and J is TRBJ1-2; a possible D gene is TRBD1 (6 bases). CDR3 size: 14 residues. CDR1 is SQVTM, CDR2 ANQGSEA, per germline. The germline V and J ends were trimmed by 6 bases and 4 bases, with 18 bases remaining between them.